This passage covers 24 T cell receptor beta chains from one sample sequenced in a study of cytomegalovirus exposure and HLA in healthy donors. TCRdb keeps only in-frame clones here, not all; method: immunoSEQ multiplex PCR. Of approximately 110,000 clones listed, roughly 93% are singletons. The sequenced sample was PBMCs. The receptor set was obtained from a woman between 18 and 29 years old in good health and CMV-seronegative.

V is TRBV7-9 and J is TRBJ1-3; D gene unclear. The CDR3 loop spans 13 amino acids. Germline-derived CDR1 and CDR2 are SEHNR and FQNEAQ (reference sequence). The V end was cut by 1 base, the J end by 8 bases, with 9 bases between. CDR3 in DNA: TGTGCCAGCAGCTTAGGACTCCGAGACACCATATATTTT. Its translation is CASSLGLRDTIYF.

The J gene is TRBJ1-1, the V gene TRBV28; D gene uncertain. Deletions cut 6 bases from V and 0 bases from J, with 8 bases between. CDR3 length equals 13 residues. Germline loops: CDR1 MDHEN, CDR2 SYDVKM. The CDR3 region has the DNA TGTGCCAGCAGATCCGGGGTGAACACTGAAGCTTTCTTT. Its translation is CASRSGVNTEAFF.

This chain links TRBV10-3 with TRBJ1-2; tentatively, D is TRBD1 (6 bases). The V end was cut by 2 bases, the J end by 1 base, with 14 bases between. There are 16 residues in the CDR3. Germline loops: CDR1 ENHRY, CDR2 SYGVKD. This CDR3 reads CAISETRQDINYGYTF. The CDR3 region has the DNA TGTGCCATCAGTGAGACAAGACAGGACATTAACTATGGCTACACCTTC.

The chain has TRBV13 and TRBJ2-3; D is perhaps TRBD2 (6 bases). Trimming left V 5 bases short and J 2 bases short, with 11 bases between. Germline CDR1 reads PRHDT; CDR2 reads FYEKMQ (reference sequence). There are 14 residues in the CDR3. The chain's CDR3 is CASSPGLYTDTQYF. For the CDR3, the DNA is TGTGCCAGCAGCCCGGGACTGTACACAGATACGCAGTATTTT.

This sequence joins TRBV5-1 and TRBJ2-2; no reliable D call. The CDR3 has 14 residues. V was trimmed by 0 bases and J by 1 base, leaving 4 bases between them. CDR1 and CDR2 (germline): SGHRS, YFSETQ. The CDR3 loop reads CASSLAGNTGELFF. The CDR3 DNA sequence: TGCGCCAGCAGCTTGGCGGGGAACACCGGGGAGCTGTTTTTT.

The genes are TRBV2 and TRBJ2-7; D remains unclear. Trimming pared 8 bases from V and 1 base from J, leaving 6 bases between. CDR3 length equals 11 residues. CDR1 and CDR2 from the germline V gene are SNHLY and FYNNEI. CDR3 sequence (DNA): TGTGCCAGCGTTATGTCCTACGAGCAGTACTTC. Its protein is CASVMSYEQYF.

The rearrangement links TRBV11-2 to TRBJ2-5; 9 positions agree with TRBD2. J was trimmed by 0 bases and V by 3 bases; bases with no gene match: 2. The CDR3 is made up of 15 amino acids. Germline loops: CDR1 SGHAT, CDR2 FQNNGV. CDR3 amino acids: CASSFTSGYQETQYF. In nucleotides, the CDR3 is TGTGCCAGCAGCTTCACTAGCGGGTACCAAGAGACCCAGTACTTC.

V gene TRBV27 combines with J gene TRBJ2-3; 7 bases fit TRBD2. CDR1 is MNHEY and CDR2 is SMNVEV in the germline V gene (reference sequence). The CDR3 extends over 15 amino acids. The junction had 9 bases not matched to a gene; V was cut back by 6 bases and J by 3 bases. CDR3 sequence (DNA): TGTGCCAGCAGCACCCAGCGGGATGGTACAGATACGCAGTATTTT. It specifies CASSTQRDGTDTQYF.

The CDR3 sequence is CASSSGHSTDTQYF. The CDR3 DNA reads as TGCGCCAGCAGCTCCGGACACTCCACAGATACGCAGTATTTT. The chain carries TRBV5-1 and TRBJ2-3; tentative D call: TRBD1 (5 bases). This CDR3 has 14 amino acids. Looked up from germline, CDR1 is SGHRS and CDR2 is YFSETQ. Trimming cost V 3 bases and J 2 bases, with 10 bases left between them.

The V and J genes are TRBV10-3 and TRBJ1-2; D uncertain. The V gene lost 5 bases and the J gene lost 3 bases, with 10 bases spanning the gap. This CDR3 has 13 residues. CDR1 is ENHRY, CDR2 SYGVKD, per germline. CDR3 region: CAISWTEDYGYTF. CDR3 in DNA: TGTGCCATCAGTTGGACTGAGGACTATGGCTACACCTTC.

This chain joins TRBV4-2 and TRBJ2-3; 7 bases line up with TRBD2. V gave up 4 bases and J gave up 0 bases; unmatched junction bases: 4. Looked up from germline, CDR1 is LGHNA and CDR2 is YNFKEQ. CDR3 length: 15 amino acids. CDR3 sequence reads: CASSPGGISTDTQYF. In nucleotides, the CDR3 is TGTGCCAGCAGCCCCGGGGGGATTAGCACAGATACGCAGTATTTT.

The chain carries TRBV4-2 and TRBJ2-5; D is unclear. V gave up 0 bases and J gave up 5 bases, with 7 bases separating them. The CDR3 covers 13 residues. Germline assignment: CDR1 LGHNA and CDR2 YNFKEQ. CDR3 nucleotides: TGTGCCAGCAGCCAAGACCGTTTGGAGACCCAGTACTTC. Protein: CASSQDRLETQYF.

The chain uses TRBV6-5 and TRBJ1-4; D possibly corresponds to TRBD1 (6 bases). V was trimmed by 6 bases and J by 2 bases, leaving 13 bases between them. Germline CDR1 is MNHEY and CDR2 is SVGAGI. The CDR3 contains 15 residues. The CDR3: CASRSGVGTNEKLFF. CDR3 nucleotides: TGTGCCAGCAGATCAGGGGTTGGGACTAATGAAAAACTGTTTTTT.

The chain has TRBV27 and TRBJ2-7; 8 bases match TRBD1. Germline V lookup: CDR1 MNHEY, CDR2 SMNVEV (reference sequence). V shed 5 bases, J shed 5 bases, and the junction held 8 bases outside the gene matches. The CDR3 is made up of 14 amino acids. CDR3 sequence reads: CASSPRTGSHEQYF. The CDR3 nucleotides read TGTGCCAGCAGTCCAAGGACAGGGTCTCACGAGCAGTACTTC.

CDR3 nucleotide sequence: TGTGCCAGTAGGCCAGGTCTCGCAGGGGGCCGGGGCGAGTTCTTC. Protein sequence: CASRPGLAGGRGEFF. J is TRBJ2-1 and V is TRBV19, with 8 bases matching TRBD1. This CDR3 comprises 15 residues. The V gene end was trimmed by 6 bases and the J gene end by 14 bases; junction bases not matched to a gene: 18. Germline V gene sequence: CDR1 LNHDA, CDR2 SQIVND (reference sequence).

The genes are TRBV30 and TRBJ2-3; tentatively, D is TRBD2 (5 bases). This CDR3 comprises 13 residues. Per the germline V gene, CDR1 is GTSNPN and CDR2 is SVGIG (reference sequence). With 3 bases removed from V and 2 bases from J, the gap between germline ends came to 9 bases. The CDR3 is CAWRLRATDTQYF. The CDR3 DNA is TGTGCCTGGAGGCTGAGGGCCACAGATACGCAGTATTTT. Together with reference TRBV30 and TRBJ2-3, the CDR3 gives the full variable domain: SQTIHQWPATLVQPVGSPLSLECTVEGTSNPNLYWYRQAAGRGLQLLFYSVGIGQISSEVPQNLSASRPQDRQFILSSKKLLLSDSGFYLCAWRLRATDTQYFGPGTRLTVL.

The V call is TRBV9, the J call TRBJ1-1, with D possibly being TRBD1 (5 bases). The CDR3 runs to 14 residues. Trimming removed 3 bases at V and 5 bases at J, with 14 bases between. Germline-derived CDR1 and CDR2 are SGDLS and YYNGEE. Here the CDR3 DNA reads TGTGCCAGCAGCGCAGGGCCGATTCTTACTGAAGCTTTCTTT. Protein: CASSAGPILTEAFF. Full variable domain (outside the CDR3, taken from reference TRBV9 and TRBJ1-1): DSGVTQTPKHLITATGQRVTLRCSPRSGDLSVYWYQQSLDQGLQFLIQYYNGEERAKGNILERFSAQQFPDLHSELNLSSLELGDSALYFCASSAGPILTEAFFGQGTRLTVV.

The V call is TRBV7-8, the J call TRBJ2-1; TRBD1 aligns across 7 bases. The CDR3 runs 15 residues. V dropped 7 bases and J dropped 10; count of bases not matched to a gene: 16. Germline CDR1 and CDR2: SGHVS and FQNEAQ. The CDR3 DNA reads TGTGCCAGCACCCCAACAGGGGAACGGAGCGGAGAGCAGTTCTTC. It specifies CASTPTGERSGEQFF.

The CDR3 sequence: CASSQATGVGPQHF. The CDR3 bases are TGCGCCAGCAGCCAAGCGACAGGGGTCGGGCCCCAGCATTTT. V and J are TRBV4-1 and TRBJ1-5; 8 nucleotides agree with TRBD1. CDR1 MGHRA and CDR2 YSYEKL come from the germline V gene. The CDR3 contains 14 residues. V trimming: 1 base; J trimming: 9 bases; junction bases outside the gene matches: 5.

V gene TRBV5-5 combines with J gene TRBJ1-2; 7 bases agree with TRBD1. CDR3 length equals 16 residues. V trimming: 3 bases; J trimming: 4 bases; junction bases outside the gene matches: 12. Germline V gene sequence: CDR1 SGHKS, CDR2 YYEKEE (reference sequence). CDR3 DNA: TGTGCCAGCAGCTGGGGGCAGGGGGGCGCTAGCTATGGCTACACCTTC. Its translation is CASSWGQGGASYGYTF.

The rearrangement uses TRBV10-3 and TRBJ1-3; TRBD1 aligns across 8 bases. This CDR3 region has 15 residues. V lost 3 bases and J lost 0; bases outside the gene matches: 1. Germline lookup yields CDR1 ENHRY and CDR2 SYGVKD. This CDR3 is CAISEGTGSGNTIYF. The CDR3 bases are TGTGCCATCAGTGAAGGGACAGGCTCTGGAAACACCATATATTTT.

V gene TRBV5-1 combines with J gene TRBJ2-5; TRBD1 aligns across 9 bases. Germline V lookup: CDR1 SGHRS, CDR2 YFSETQ. V shed 5 bases and J 2 bases; nucleotides not matched to a gene: 13. This CDR3 comprises 17 residues. CDR3 sequence reads: CASRTGTGTKPQETQYF. The DNA of the CDR3 is TGCGCCAGCAGAACCGGGACAGGGACGAAACCGCAAGAGACCCAGTACTTC.

J is TRBJ2-1 and V is TRBV5-5, with D hard to call. Germline V lookup: CDR1 SGHKS, CDR2 YYEKEE (reference sequence). V lost 0 bases and J 8 bases, leaving 6 bases between the germline ends. The CDR3 totals 12 residues. The CDR3 nucleotides are TGTGCCAGCAGCTTGGAAGCTGATGAGCAGTTCTTC. It codes for CASSLEADEQFF.

In this sample, this clone turned up a few times. This rearrangement joins TRBV2 to TRBJ1-2; D gene unclear. V was pared by 2 bases and J by 1 base, with 8 bases between. The CDR3 runs to 14 residues. Germline CDR1 is SNHLY and CDR2 is FYNNEI. The CDR3 DNA reads TGTGCCAGCAGTGAAAGGAGCAGTAACTATGGCTACACCTTC. Residues: CASSERSSNYGYTF. Variable domain in full (rest from reference TRBV2 and TRBJ1-2): EPEVTQTPSHQVTQMGQEVILRCVPISNHLYFYWYRQILGQKVEFLVSFYNNEISEKSEIFDDQFSVERPDGSNFTLKIRSTKLEDSAMYFCASSERSSNYGYTFGSGTRLTVV.